A selection of T cell receptor beta chains follows, all from one sample in a study of blood T cells in healthy people across ages. Via MiXCR, TCRdb re-called the 5' RACE reads, giving one row per CDR3 protein. The sample shows fewer than 750,000 distinct CDR3 sequences, more than 45% of them seen only once. Material: blood. These receptors all come from a man aged 80 or over in good health. The CDR3 runs from the conserved cysteine through the conserved F or W. A D gene is named only where the DNA matches it firmly. Size values are once, few and many counts, or a class for expanded clones, and some rows have none.

v_gene	abundance	j_gene	d_gene	CDR3aa	CDR3nt
TRBV7-9	few	TRBJ2-5	.	CASSLGGREEETQYF	TGTGCCAGCAGCTTAGGCGGCAGGGAGGAAGAGACCCAGTACTTC
TRBV15	few	TRBJ1-5	.	CATSREGANNQPQHF	TGTGCCACCAGCAGAGAAGGGGCCAACAATCAGCCCCAGCATTTT
TRBV12-3/TRBV12-4	.	TRBJ2-3	.	CASSYGTPSVTDTQYF	TGTGCCAGCAGTTACGGGACCCCGAGCGTCACAGATACGCAGTATTTT
TRBV6-5	many	TRBJ2-6	.	CAVRHSSGANVLTF	TGTGCCGTCAGACACAGCTCTGGGGCCAACGTCCTGACTTTC
TRBV7-2	.	TRBJ2-5	.	CASSLHGARLLQETQYF	TGTGCCAGCAGCTTACACGGGGCCCGATTACTCCAAGAGACCCAGTACTTC
TRBV15	.	TRBJ2-5	.	CATSRDQSPQETQYF	TGTGCCACCAGCAGAGACCAGTCCCCTCAAGAGACCCAGTACTTC
TRBV7-2	few	TRBJ2-3	.	CASSLNRRGQDTQYF	TGTGCCAGCAGCTTAAATCGCCGGGGGCAGGATACGCAGTATTTT
TRBV12-3/TRBV12-4	.	TRBJ2-7	TRBD1	CASSPRGSYNEQYF	TGTGCCAGCAGTCCCAGGGGGTCCTACAATGAGCAGTACTTC
TRBV30	.	TRBJ1-2	TRBD1	CACRDSYGYTF	TGTGCCTGCCGGGACAGCTATGGCTACACCTTC
TRBV6-5	.	TRBJ1-2	.	CASRARFGQSNYGYTF	TGTGCCAGCAGGGCCCGATTTGGACAGTCTAACTATGGCTACACCTTC
TRBV6-5	many	TRBJ2-7	TRBD2	CASSYTGTSGYYEQYF	TGTGCCAGCAGTTACACCGGGACTAGCGGTTACTACGAGCAGTACTTC
TRBV28	.	TRBJ2-1	TRBD2	CASSNGVTSGTFYNEQFF	TGTGCCAGCAGTAATGGAGTAACTAGCGGGACCTTTTACAATGAGCAGTTCTTC
TRBV4-1	.	TRBJ2-1	.	CASSHAENEQFF	TGCGCCAGCAGCCACGCAGAGAATGAGCAGTTCTTC
TRBV6-2/TRBV6-3	.	TRBJ2-5	.	CASSYLRVETQYF	TGTGCCAGCAGTTACCTCCGGGTGGAGACCCAGTACTTC
TRBV5-1	.	TRBJ2-1	TRBD1	CASSGLGQGNYNEQFF	TGCGCCAGCAGCGGCCTGGGACAGGGTAACTACAATGAGCAGTTCTTC
TRBV20-1	few	TRBJ2-7	.	CSASLDYEQYF	TGCAGTGCTAGCCTTGACTACGAGCAGTACTTC
TRBV20-1	.	TRBJ2-1	TRBD2	CSASRGGLYNEQFF	TGCAGTGCTAGCCGGGGGGGCCTTTACAATGAGCAGTTCTTC
TRBV29-1	many	TRBJ2-1	TRBD1	CSVGTGDNEQFF	TGCAGCGTTGGGACAGGGGACAATGAGCAGTTCTTC
TRBV20-1	.	TRBJ2-1	.	CSAEVDTTLTTQFF	TGCAGTGCTGAAGTTGACACAACGCTAACTACGCAGTTCTTC
TRBV20-1	.	TRBJ2-7	.	CSAREVVSLGEQYF	TGCAGTGCTAGAGAGGTAGTTTCCCTGGGAGAGCAGTACTTC
TRBV12-3/TRBV12-4	.	TRBJ2-1	.	CASSLVGRFTYNEQFF	TGTGCCAGCAGTTTAGTCGGCCGATTCACCTACAATGAGCAGTTCTTC
TRBV29-1	.	TRBJ1-1	.	CSVSGGETEAFF	TGCAGCGTCTCTGGGGGAGAGACTGAAGCTTTCTTT
TRBV20-1	.	TRBJ2-3	TRBD2	CSARPVTSGSLDTQYF	TGCAGTGCTAGACCGGTGACTAGCGGGTCCCTAGATACGCAGTATTTT
TRBV4-1	.	TRBJ1-5	.	CASSQDAGKMQPQHF	TGCGCCAGCAGCCAAGATGCCGGGAAGATGCAGCCCCAGCATTTT
TRBV11-2	.	TRBJ2-1	TRBD2	CASTQVAGPDEQFF	TGTGCCAGCACCCAGGTAGCGGGCCCCGATGAGCAGTTCTTC
TRBV20-1	few	TRBJ2-1	.	CSASSIGNNEQFF	TGCAGTGCTAGTAGCATCGGGAACAATGAGCAGTTCTTC
TRBV27	.	TRBJ2-3	.	CASSFRNTDTQYF	TGTGCCAGCAGTTTCAGGAACACAGATACGCAGTATTTT
TRBV11-1	few	TRBJ2-7	TRBD1	CASSPRLGQGVLYEQYF	TGTGCCAGCAGCCCTAGATTGGGACAGGGGGTTCTCTACGAGCAGTACTTC
TRBV7-2	.	TRBJ2-1	.	CASSLRWETNNEQFF	TGTGCCAGCAGCCTCAGGTGGGAAACTAACAATGAGCAGTTCTTC
TRBV3-1	once	TRBJ2-2	TRBD2	CASNLGTSGLLTGELFF	TGTGCCAGCAACCTTGGGACTAGCGGACTTCTCACCGGGGAGCTGTTTTTT
TRBV7-2	.	TRBJ2-6	.	CASSLLAQRANVLTF	TGTGCCAGCAGCTTATTGGCACAGAGGGCCAACGTCCTGACTTTC
TRBV11-1	few	TRBJ2-1	.	CASSLVGQPPNEQFF	TGTGCCAGCAGCTTAGTGGGCCAACCGCCGAATGAGCAGTTCTTC
TRBV7-3	.	TRBJ2-3	TRBD2	CASSSGLAGEADTQYF	TGTGCCAGCAGCTCAGGACTAGCGGGAGAGGCAGATACGCAGTATTTT
TRBV20-1	.	TRBJ2-1	.	CSAPSEHPRRYNEQFF	TGCAGTGCCCCGTCTGAGCACCCACGTAGATACAATGAGCAGTTCTTC
TRBV28	few	TRBJ2-3	TRBD2	CASSLRAGGADTQYF	TGTGCCAGCAGTTTACGGGCGGGAGGCGCAGATACGCAGTATTTT
TRBV6-6	many	TRBJ1-2	.	CASAGGSTYGYTF	TGTGCCAGCGCGGGGGGCTCTACCTATGGCTACACCTTC
TRBV10-3	few	TRBJ2-3	TRBD1	CAISLGDSSDTQYF	TGTGCCATCAGCCTCGGGGACAGCTCAGATACGCAGTATTTT
TRBV5-1	.	TRBJ2-3	TRBD2	CASSLRLALTDTQYF	TGCGCCAGCAGCTTGCGACTAGCGCTCACAGATACGCAGTATTTT
TRBV20-1	.	TRBJ2-3	TRBD2	CSARVQGLAGADTQYF	TGCAGTGCTAGAGTACAGGGACTAGCGGGGGCAGATACGCAGTATTTT
TRBV29-1	.	TRBJ1-2	.	CSVEEDGTGRGYTF	TGCAGCGTTGAAGAGGACGGAACAGGGAGGGGCTACACCTTC
TRBV2	few	TRBJ2-1	.	CASSEVRGHNEQFF	TGTGCCAGCAGTGAAGTGAGGGGACACAATGAGCAGTTCTTC
TRBV29-1	.	TRBJ2-2	.	CSVRGDTGELFF	TGCAGCGTTAGGGGAGACACCGGGGAGCTGTTTTTT
TRBV6-6	many	TRBJ2-7	.	CASSSRAMQYF	TGTGCCAGCAGTTCCCGGGCAATGCAGTACTTC
TRBV4-1	.	TRBJ1-1	.	CASSRVGLDLHAEAFF	TGCGCCAGCAGCCGAGTGGGGCTGGATCTGCACGCTGAAGCTTTCTTT
TRBV7-2	.	TRBJ2-3	TRBD2	CASSLVVAGFRGGGTQYF	TGTGCCAGCAGCTTAGTTGTAGCGGGGTTTCGCGGGGGAGGTACGCAGTATTTT
TRBV6-6	many	TRBJ1-6	.	CASSYREYNSPLHF	TGTGCCAGCAGTTACAGGGAATATAATTCACCCCTCCACTTT
TRBV25-1	.	TRBJ1-2	.	CASSAGTQTYGYTF	TGTGCCAGCAGTGCGGGTACCCAAACCTATGGCTACACCTTC
TRBV6-5	few	TRBJ1-1	TRBD1	CAVEGGRYTEAFF	TGTGCCGTCGAAGGGGGCCGGTACACTGAAGCTTTCTTT
TRBV6-2/TRBV6-3	.	TRBJ1-2	TRBD1	CASSYSASGGVGGYTF	TGTGCCAGCAGTTACTCTGCGTCAGGGGGCGTCGGGGGCTACACCTTC
TRBV12-3/TRBV12-4	.	TRBJ2-7	TRBD1	CASSLRRGTGNPYEQYF	TGTGCCAGCAGTTTAAGGAGGGGGACAGGTAACCCTTACGAGCAGTACTTC
TRBV5-1	few	TRBJ1-1	.	CASRQGGNTEAFF	TGCGCCAGCAGGCAGGGTGGGAACACTGAAGCTTTCTTT
TRBV20-1	.	TRBJ2-7	.	CSAPRQKTNYEQYF	TGCAGTGCCCCCCGACAGAAAACAAACTACGAGCAGTACTTC
TRBV4-1	.	TRBJ2-1	TRBD2	CASSQARPPSGPYNEQFF	TGCGCCAGCAGCCAAGCGAGACCCCCTAGCGGACCTTACAATGAGCAGTTCTTC
TRBV2	.	TRBJ2-6	.	CASSEVGLGANVLTF	TGTGCCAGCAGTGAAGTAGGTCTCGGGGCCAACGTCCTGACTTTC
TRBV29-1	few	TRBJ2-1	.	CSAEGPGADNEQFF	TGCAGCGCCGAGGGTCCGGGGGCGGACAATGAGCAGTTCTTC